The present entry profiles one TCR beta chain with its context. The source of the sample is a study of CD8 T cells in Susac syndrome. CD8+ and CD4+ T cells from blood underwent TCR beta sequencing, which was carried out in a high-throughput format. cDNA came from around 0.5 to 1 ug RNA primed by random hexamers. One entry per CDR3 protein, called by TCRdb with MiXCR from the immunoSEQ multiplex PCR reads. The table has about 130,000 distinct CDR3 sequences, around 95% seen once; the top ten hold around 0.2%. Trimming took 2 bases from V and 3 from J; bases not matched to a gene: 3. The CDR3 has 14 residues. The germline gives CDR1 SGHRS, CDR2 YFSETQ.

The chain joins TRBV5-1 to TRBJ1-1, with 8 bases aligning to TRBD1. The clonotype originates from a human donor with Susac syndrome. Sequenced material: CD8+ T cells from PBMCs. As DNA, the CDR3 is TGCGCCAGCAGCTTTGAGACAGGGGACACTGAAGCTTTCTTT. As protein: CASSFETGDTEAFF.